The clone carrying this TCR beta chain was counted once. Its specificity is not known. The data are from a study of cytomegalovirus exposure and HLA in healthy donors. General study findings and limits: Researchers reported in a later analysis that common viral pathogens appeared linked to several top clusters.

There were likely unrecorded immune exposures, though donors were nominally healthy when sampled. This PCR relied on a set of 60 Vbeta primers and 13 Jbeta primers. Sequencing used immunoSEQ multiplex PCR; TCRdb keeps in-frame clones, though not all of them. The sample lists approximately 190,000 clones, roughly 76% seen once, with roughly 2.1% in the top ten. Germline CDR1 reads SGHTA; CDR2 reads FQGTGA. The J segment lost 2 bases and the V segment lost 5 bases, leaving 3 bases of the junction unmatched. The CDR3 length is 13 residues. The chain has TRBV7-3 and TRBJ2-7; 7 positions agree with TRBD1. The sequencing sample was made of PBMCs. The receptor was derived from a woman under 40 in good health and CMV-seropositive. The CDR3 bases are TGTGCCAGCAGCATGGGACAGCCCTACGAGCAGTACTTC. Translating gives CASSMGQPYEQYF.